This T cell receptor beta chain was observed in a study of a mutant IDH1 vaccine in newly diagnosed glioma. Study-wide background: Initiation of the vaccine course occurred 4-6 weeks after radiotherapy alone, or alongside temozolomide cycles. Patients were pretreated with radiotherapy, temozolomide, or both, mostly both.

Method: immunoSEQ multiplex PCR; TCRdb's copy keeps in-frame clones and lacks some. This sample yields 30,000 or so clones, of which around 81% are seen a single time; 29% belongs to the top ten. V shed 0 bases and J shed 2 bases, with 14 bases lying between them. Germline V gene sequence: CDR1 SGHRS, CDR2 YFSETQ. The CDR3 spans 16 residues. On this clone itself: Antigen: not known.

The time point was: week 47, end of study. Vaccination comprised doses that each held 300 ug of mutant IDH1 20-mer peptide, plus topical imiquimod. Scheduled for weeks 1, 3, 5, 7, 11, 15, 19 and 23, eight vaccinations were given to patients. Every donor had a new WHO grade 3 or 4 astrocytoma that was IDH1-mutant, with loss of nuclear ATRX. The genes are TRBV5-1 and TRBJ1-1; possibly TRBD1 for D (6 bases). The sequenced sample was PBMCs, obtained from a glioma patient whose treatment included an IDH1 peptide vaccine. The source of this sequence is a man aged 30-40 years with glioma. Here the CDR3 DNA reads TGCGCCAGCAGCTTGGCGGATACAGGGTTAAACACTGAAGCTTTCTTT. Its protein product is CASSLADTGLNTEAFF.